A selection of T cell receptor beta chains follows, all from one sample in a study of long-term antiretroviral therapy in people with HIV. TCRdb's table, derived via immunoSEQ multiplex PCR, lists solely in-frame clones and lacks some. The table shows tens of thousands of clones, with about 86% occurring only once. Sequencing used unsorted PBMCs, obtained 1.2 years after starting antiretroviral therapy. All receptors come from a man aged 50-59 years with HIV. Each CDR3 is given with its conserved first and last residue. The order of the fields is V gene, J gene, CDR3 protein.

>TRBV5-6|TRBJ2-5
CASSHPELQETQYF
>TRBV28|TRBJ1-5
CAILQGGFNQPQHF
>TRBV28|TRBJ1-3
CAGTTGGYGNTIYF
>TRBV30|TRBJ1-2
CAWSVPLQGYGYTF
>TRBV19|TRBJ1-1
CASSRRAGSTEAFF
>TRBV28|TRBJ2-7
CASSFSYEQYF
>TRBV19|TRBJ2-7
CASSSGTAFYEQYF
>TRBV5-6|TRBJ1-3
CASSWQGENTIYF
>TRBV19|TRBJ2-7
CASSIDSNSYEQYF
>TRBV6-5|TRBJ2-1
CASSPGVAGGREQFF
>TRBV2|TRBJ2-1
CASSRDRGYNEQFF
>TRBV6-1|TRBJ2-7
CASKTGDRRDEQYF
>TRBV6-6|TRBJ1-1
CASSYSGQGYTEAFF
>TRBV6-5|TRBJ1-1
CASSRQQGGSTEAFF
>TRBV28|TRBJ1-3
CASSRPQALSSGNTIYF
>TRBV2|TRBJ2-2
CASRDGINTGELFF
>TRBV5-8|TRBJ2-7
CANSRTSSYEQYF
>TRBV6-5|TRBJ1-4
CASSSQDSWNEKLFF
>TRBV28|TRBJ1-4
CASRHYGGRANEKLFF
>TRBV28|TRBJ1-5
CASSLTGAYNQPQHF
>TRBV6-1|TRBJ2-1
CASSRGQSAQGEQFF
>TRBV5-1|TRBJ1-1
CASSLGPPGQGSRTEAFF
>TRBV7-9|TRBJ1-4
CASSPTGGLNEKLFF
>TRBV4-3|TRBJ1-2
CASSQEFAVPGGAGYGYTF
>TRBV9|TRBJ1-2
CASSVGGTANYGYTF
>TRBV7-2|TRBJ1-1
CASSLRGNTEAFF
>TRBV7-9|TRBJ1-1
CASSLAPGGMNTEAFF
>TRBV9|TRBJ2-1
CASSVRNIAGGLYNEQFF
>TRBV5-1|TRBJ2-1
CASSLGTAAYNEQFF
>TRBV6-4|TRBJ2-3
CASSLDRGGDTQYF
>TRBV4-1|TRBJ1-6
CASSHRAGDRNSPLHF
>TRBV5-5|TRBJ2-7
CASSFVLRNYEQYF
>TRBV7-9|TRBJ2-2
CASSRVGISTGELFF
>TRBV4-3|TRBJ1-2
CASSQVILGVGGYTF
>TRBV11-2|TRBJ1-1
CASSLDMGGTEAFF
>TRBV18|TRBJ2-2
CASSPPPSGGRNTGELFF
>TRBV2|TRBJ1-1
CASFLWANTEAFF
>TRBV28|TRBJ2-2
CASSSNAELFF
>TRBV11-2|TRBJ2-4
CASSSRSSAGGSYIQYF
>TRBV5-1|TRBJ1-4
CASSPPGGEKLFF